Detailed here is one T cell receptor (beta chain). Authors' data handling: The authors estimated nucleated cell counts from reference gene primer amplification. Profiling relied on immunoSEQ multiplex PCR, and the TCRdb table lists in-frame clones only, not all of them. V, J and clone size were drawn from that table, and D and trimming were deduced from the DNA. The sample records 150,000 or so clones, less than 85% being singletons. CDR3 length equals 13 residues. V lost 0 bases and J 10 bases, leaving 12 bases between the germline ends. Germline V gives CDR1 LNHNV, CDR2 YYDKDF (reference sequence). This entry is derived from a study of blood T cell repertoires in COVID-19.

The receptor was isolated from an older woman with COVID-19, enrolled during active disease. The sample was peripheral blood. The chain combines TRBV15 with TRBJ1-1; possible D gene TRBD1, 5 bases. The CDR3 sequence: CATSRDLGELAFF. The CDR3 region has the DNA TGTGCCACCAGCAGAGATTTAGGGGAATTAGCTTTCTTT.